This TCR beta chain was obtained from a study of CD8+ T cells in alopecia areata. Study-level findings and limits: With patients, TCR sharing proved less clear than in mice, a difference possibly related to HLA. In scalp and blood, many expanded lesional clones persisted during tofacitinib.

Treatment meaning: oral pan-JAK inhibitor, 5-10 mg twice daily. Patients with alopecia areata provided lesional scalp punch biopsies as well as peripheral blood. Concerning this clone: Its specificity is unknown.

The ends lost 5 bases at V and 4 bases at J; junction bases unmatched: 9. This CDR3 contains 15 residues. Germline V gene lookup returns CDR1 MNHEY and CDR2 SMNVEV (reference sequence). Sequencing relied on a cDNA template that was reverse transcribed from extracted RNA. Only in-frame clones appear in the TCRdb table, and some are missing; sequencing was by immunoSEQ multiplex PCR. The repertoire consists of 110,000 to 150,000 clones, with 75% to 85% occurring once and the leading ten covering roughly 25%. The source material was CD8+ T cells sorted from blood, sampled at week 4, from a patient treated with tofacitinib. The genes are TRBV27 and TRBJ2-7, with 9 positions matching TRBD1. This clonotype originated in a human donor with alopecia areata. The DNA of the CDR3 is TGTGCCAGCAGTGCTACAGGGGGCCACGGGTACGAGCAGTACTTC. It yields the protein CASSATGGHGYEQYF.